The T cell receptor beta chain under discussion was sequenced for a study of T-cell memory formation after mild COVID-19. Across the study: In these data, TCR clusters were largely donor specific.

5'RACE primed at constant segments yielded TCR alpha and TCR beta cDNA libraries bearing sample barcodes and UMIs. Using its own MiXCR run on the 5' RACE reads, TCRdb lists one record per CDR3 protein. This sample has about 600,000 distinct CDR3 sequences, with less than 25% found just once. V lost 4 bases to trimming and J lost 6 bases, with 13 bases between them. CDR1 and CDR2 (germline): SNHLY, FYNNEI. This CDR3 region has 14 residues. The receptor was isolated from an adult woman who had mild COVID-19 (a few samples of this study predate the infection). Cell type and time point are not known. The genes are TRBV2 and TRBJ1-5; the D is unclear. The sequenced material came from PBMCs or a T cell subset sorted from them (not recorded which). This CDR3 is CASSVSRDFQPQHF. CDR3 nucleotide sequence: TGTGCCAGCAGTGTGTCCCGGGATTTTCAGCCCCAGCATTTT.